The subject of this entry is one TCR beta chain. These data are taken from a study of blood T cell repertoires in COVID-19. Profiled with immunoSEQ multiplex PCR; TCRdb holds only in-frame clones, not every one. The sample contains about 79,000 clones, about 90% of which appear only once. With V trimmed by 0 bases and J by 1 base, 2 bases remained unmatched. Germline V gives CDR1 MNHEY, CDR2 SVGEGT. The CDR3 spans 15 residues. Sequenced sample: peripheral blood. The chain combines TRBV6-2 or TRBV6-3 with TRBJ2-5, with TRBD2 identical over 7 bases. This clonotype was obtained from a man over 45 with active COVID-19. CDR3: CASSYSKRGQETQYF. The CDR3, as DNA: TGTGCCAGCAGTTACTCGAAGCGGGGCCAAGAGACCCAGTACTTC.